The sequence of this T cell receptor beta chain was determined in a study of Ad26.COV2.S vaccination and SARS-CoV-2 variants. Overall study results and limits: Reported post-vaccination CD8+ and CD4+ T cell responses to spike showed substantial breadth.

Some clones are missing from TCRdb's copy, which holds only in-frame ones; the method was immunoSEQ multiplex PCR. The repertoire holds about 350,000 clones, with around 90% as singletons. As concerns this clone: The antigen is unknown.

The CDR3 extends over 13 amino acids. The ends lost 6 bases at V and 3 bases at J; junction bases unmatched: 5. CDR1 WSHSY and CDR2 SAAADI come from the germline V gene. The sequence derives from a human donor who had recovered from COVID-19. This chain joins TRBV10-2 and TRBJ2-7; 7 nucleotides match TRBD1. The starting material was peripheral blood, obtained after recovery from COVID-19. The chain's CDR3 is CASRPGTVYEQYF. The DNA of the CDR3 is TGCGCCAGCAGGCCCGGGACAGTCTACGAGCAGTACTTC.